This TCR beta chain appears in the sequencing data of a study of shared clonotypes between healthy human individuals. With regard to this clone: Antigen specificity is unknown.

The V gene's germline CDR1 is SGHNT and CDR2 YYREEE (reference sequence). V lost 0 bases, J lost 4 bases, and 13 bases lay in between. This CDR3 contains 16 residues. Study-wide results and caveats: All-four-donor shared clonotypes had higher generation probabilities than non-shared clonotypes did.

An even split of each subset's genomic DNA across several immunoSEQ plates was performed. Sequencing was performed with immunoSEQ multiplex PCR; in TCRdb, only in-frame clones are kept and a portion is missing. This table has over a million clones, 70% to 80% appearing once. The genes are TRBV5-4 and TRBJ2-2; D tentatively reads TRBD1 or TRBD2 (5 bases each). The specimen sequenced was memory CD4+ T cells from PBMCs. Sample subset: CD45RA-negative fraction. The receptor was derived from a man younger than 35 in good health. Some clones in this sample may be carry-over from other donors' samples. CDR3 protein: CASSLGPLGGTGELFF. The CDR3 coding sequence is TGTGCCAGCAGCTTGGGGCCTCTTGGGGGCACCGGGGAGCTGTTTTTT.